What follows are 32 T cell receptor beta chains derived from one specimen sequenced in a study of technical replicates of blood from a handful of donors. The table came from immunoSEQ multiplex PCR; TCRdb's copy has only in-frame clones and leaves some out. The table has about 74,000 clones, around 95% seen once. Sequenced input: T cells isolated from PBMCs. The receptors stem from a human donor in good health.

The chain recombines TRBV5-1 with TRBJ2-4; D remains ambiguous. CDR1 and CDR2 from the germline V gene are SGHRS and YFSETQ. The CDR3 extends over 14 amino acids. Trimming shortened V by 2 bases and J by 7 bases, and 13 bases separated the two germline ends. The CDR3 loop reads CASSFSSVRNIQYF. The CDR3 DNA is TGCGCCAGCAGCTTCTCCAGCGTTCGGAACATTCAGTACTTC.

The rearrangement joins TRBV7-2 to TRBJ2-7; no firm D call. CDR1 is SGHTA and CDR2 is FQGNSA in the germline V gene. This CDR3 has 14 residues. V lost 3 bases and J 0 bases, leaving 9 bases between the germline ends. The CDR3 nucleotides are TGTGCCAGCAGCTTCGCCAGTGTCTCCTACGAGCAGTACTTC. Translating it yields CASSFASVSYEQYF.

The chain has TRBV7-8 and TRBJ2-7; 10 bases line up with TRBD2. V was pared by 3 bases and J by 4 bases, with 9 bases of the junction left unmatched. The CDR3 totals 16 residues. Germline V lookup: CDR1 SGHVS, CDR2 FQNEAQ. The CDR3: CASSFDISGRFYEQYF. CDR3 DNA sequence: TGTGCCAGCAGCTTCGATATTAGCGGGAGGTTTTACGAGCAGTACTTC.

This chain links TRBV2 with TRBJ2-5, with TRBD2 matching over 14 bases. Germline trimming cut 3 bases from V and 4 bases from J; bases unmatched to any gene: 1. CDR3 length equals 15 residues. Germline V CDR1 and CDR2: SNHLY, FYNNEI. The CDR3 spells CASSDGLAGGETQYF. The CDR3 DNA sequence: TGTGCCAGCAGTGACGGACTAGCGGGAGGAGAGACCCAGTACTTC.

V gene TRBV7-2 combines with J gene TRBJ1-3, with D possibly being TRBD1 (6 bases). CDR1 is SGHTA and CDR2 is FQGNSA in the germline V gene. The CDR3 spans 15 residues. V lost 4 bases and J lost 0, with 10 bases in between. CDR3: CASSSDSFSGNTIYF. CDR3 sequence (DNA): TGTGCCAGCAGCTCGGACAGTTTCTCTGGAAACACCATATATTTT. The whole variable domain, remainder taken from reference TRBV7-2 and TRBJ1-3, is GAGVSQSPSNKVTEKGKDVELRCDPISGHTALYWYRQSLGQGLEFLIYFQGNSAPDKSGLPSDRFSAERTGGSVSTLTIQRTQQEDSAVYLCASSSDSFSGNTIYFGEGSWLTVV.

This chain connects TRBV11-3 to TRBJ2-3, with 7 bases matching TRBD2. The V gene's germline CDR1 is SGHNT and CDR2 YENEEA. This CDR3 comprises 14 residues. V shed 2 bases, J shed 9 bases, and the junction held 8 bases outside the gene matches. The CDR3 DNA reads TGTGCCAGCAGCTTAATTCTAGGGCGGGAGACGCAGTATTTT. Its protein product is CASSLILGRETQYF. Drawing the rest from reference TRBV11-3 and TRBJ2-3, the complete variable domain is EAGVVQSPRYKIIEKKQPVAFWCNPISGHNTLYWYLQNLGQGPELLIRYENEEAVDDSQLPKDRFSAERLKGVDSTLKIQPAELGDSAVYLCASSLILGRETQYFGPGTRLTVL.

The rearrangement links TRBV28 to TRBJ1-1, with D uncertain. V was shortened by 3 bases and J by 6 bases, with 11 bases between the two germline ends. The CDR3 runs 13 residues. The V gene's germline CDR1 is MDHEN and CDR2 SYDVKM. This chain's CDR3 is CASSLIEEAEAFF. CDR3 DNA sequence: TGTGCCAGCAGTTTGATTGAGGAGGCTGAAGCTTTCTTT.

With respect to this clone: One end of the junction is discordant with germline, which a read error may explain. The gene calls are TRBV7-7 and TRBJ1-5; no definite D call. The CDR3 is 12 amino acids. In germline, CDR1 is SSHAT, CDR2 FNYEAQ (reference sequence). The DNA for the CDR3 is TGTGCTAGCAGCTTGCGTCATCAGCCCCAGCATTTT. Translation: CASSLRHQPQHF.

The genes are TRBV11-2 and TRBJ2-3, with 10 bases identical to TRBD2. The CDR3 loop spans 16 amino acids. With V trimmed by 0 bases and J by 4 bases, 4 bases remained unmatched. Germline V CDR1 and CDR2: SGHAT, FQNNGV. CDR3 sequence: CASSLDASGSPDTQYF. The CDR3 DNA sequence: TGTGCCAGCAGCTTAGATGCTAGCGGGAGCCCAGATACGCAGTATTTT. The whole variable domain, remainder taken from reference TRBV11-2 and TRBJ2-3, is EAGVAQSPRYKIIEKRQSVAFWCNPISGHATLYWYQQILGQGPKLLIQFQNNGVVDDSQLPKDRFSAERLKGVDSTLKIQPAKLEDSAVYLCASSLDASGSPDTQYFGPGTRLTVL.

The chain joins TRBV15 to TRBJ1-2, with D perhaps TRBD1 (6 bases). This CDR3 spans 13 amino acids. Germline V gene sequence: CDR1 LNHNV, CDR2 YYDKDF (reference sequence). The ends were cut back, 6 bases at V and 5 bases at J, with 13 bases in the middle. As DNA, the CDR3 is TGTGCCACCAGTCCGGGACATCCATATGGCTACACCTTC. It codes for CATSPGHPYGYTF.

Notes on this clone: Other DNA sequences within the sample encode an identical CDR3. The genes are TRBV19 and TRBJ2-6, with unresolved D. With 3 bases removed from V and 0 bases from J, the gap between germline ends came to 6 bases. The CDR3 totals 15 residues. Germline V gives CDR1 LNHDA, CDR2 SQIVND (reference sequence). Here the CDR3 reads CASSILSSGANVLTF. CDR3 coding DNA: TGTGCCAGTAGTATCCTCTCCTCTGGGGCCAACGTCCTGACTTTC.

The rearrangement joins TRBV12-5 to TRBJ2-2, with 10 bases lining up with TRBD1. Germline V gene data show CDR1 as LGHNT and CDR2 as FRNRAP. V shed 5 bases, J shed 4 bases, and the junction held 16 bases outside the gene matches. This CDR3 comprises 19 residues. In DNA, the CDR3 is TGTGCTAGTGGTCCCGGGAAGGCCGGGACAGGGGAGAGCACCGGGGAGCTGTTTTTT. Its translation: CASGPGKAGTGESTGELFF.

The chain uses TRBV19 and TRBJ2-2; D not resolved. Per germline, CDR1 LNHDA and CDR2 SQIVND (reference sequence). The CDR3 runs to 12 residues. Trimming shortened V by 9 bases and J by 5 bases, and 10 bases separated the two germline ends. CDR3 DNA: TGTGCCAGCCCTAAGATTACCGGGGAGCTGTTTTTT. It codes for CASPKITGELFF.

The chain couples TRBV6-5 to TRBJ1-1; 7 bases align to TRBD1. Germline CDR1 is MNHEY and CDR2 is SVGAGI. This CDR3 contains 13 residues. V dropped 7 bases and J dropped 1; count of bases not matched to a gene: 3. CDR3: CASTWTGNTEAFF. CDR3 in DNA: TGTGCCAGCACCTGGACAGGGAACACTGAAGCTTTCTTT.

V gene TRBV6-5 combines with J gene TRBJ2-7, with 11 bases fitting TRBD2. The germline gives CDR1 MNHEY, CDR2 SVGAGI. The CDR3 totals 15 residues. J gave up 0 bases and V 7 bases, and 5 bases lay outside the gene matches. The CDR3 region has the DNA TGTGCCAGCACTCAACTAGCGGGGGACTCCTACGAGCAGTACTTC. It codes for CASTQLAGDSYEQYF.

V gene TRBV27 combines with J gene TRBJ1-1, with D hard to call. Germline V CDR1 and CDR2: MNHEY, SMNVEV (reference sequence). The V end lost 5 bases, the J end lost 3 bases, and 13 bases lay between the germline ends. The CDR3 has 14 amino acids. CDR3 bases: TGTGCCAGCAGTCTCGCGCCCGGGTACACTGAAGCTTTCTTT. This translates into CASSLAPGYTEAFF.

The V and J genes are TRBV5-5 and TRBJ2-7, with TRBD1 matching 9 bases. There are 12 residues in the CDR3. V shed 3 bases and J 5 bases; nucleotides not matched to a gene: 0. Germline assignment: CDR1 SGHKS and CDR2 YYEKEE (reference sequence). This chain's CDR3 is CASSWTGDEQYF. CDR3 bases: TGTGCCAGCAGCTGGACAGGGGACGAGCAGTACTTC.

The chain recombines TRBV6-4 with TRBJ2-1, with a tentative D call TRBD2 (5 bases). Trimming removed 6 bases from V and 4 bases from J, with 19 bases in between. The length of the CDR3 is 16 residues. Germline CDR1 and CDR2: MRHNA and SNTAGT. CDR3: CASRASSSHNYNEQFF. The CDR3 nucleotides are TGTGCCAGCAGAGCTAGCTCTAGCCACAATTACAATGAGCAGTTCTTC.

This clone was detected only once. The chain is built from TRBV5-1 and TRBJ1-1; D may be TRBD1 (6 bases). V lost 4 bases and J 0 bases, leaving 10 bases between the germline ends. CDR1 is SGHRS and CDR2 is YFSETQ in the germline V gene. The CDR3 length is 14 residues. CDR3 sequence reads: CASSVQGMNTEAFF. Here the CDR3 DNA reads TGCGCCAGCAGCGTACAGGGAATGAACACTGAAGCTTTCTTT.

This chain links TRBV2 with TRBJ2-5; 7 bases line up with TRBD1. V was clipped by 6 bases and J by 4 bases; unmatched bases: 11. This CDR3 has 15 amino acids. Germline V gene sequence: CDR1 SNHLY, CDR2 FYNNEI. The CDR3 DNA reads TGTGCCAGCAGCCTCCTGAGGGGGCTAGGAGAGACCCAGTACTTC. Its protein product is CASSLLRGLGETQYF.

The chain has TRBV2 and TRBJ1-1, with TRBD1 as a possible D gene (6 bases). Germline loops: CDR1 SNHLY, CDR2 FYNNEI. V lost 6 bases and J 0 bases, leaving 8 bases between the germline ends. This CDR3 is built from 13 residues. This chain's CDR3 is CASSNRVNTEAFF. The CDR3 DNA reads TGTGCCAGCAGCAACAGGGTGAACACTGAAGCTTTCTTT.

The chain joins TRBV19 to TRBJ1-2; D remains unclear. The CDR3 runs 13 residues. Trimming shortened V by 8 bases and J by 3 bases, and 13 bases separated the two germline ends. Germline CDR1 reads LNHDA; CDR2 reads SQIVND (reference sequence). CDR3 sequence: CASDTTGDYGYTF. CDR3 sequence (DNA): TGTGCCAGTGATACGACCGGGGACTATGGCTACACCTTC.

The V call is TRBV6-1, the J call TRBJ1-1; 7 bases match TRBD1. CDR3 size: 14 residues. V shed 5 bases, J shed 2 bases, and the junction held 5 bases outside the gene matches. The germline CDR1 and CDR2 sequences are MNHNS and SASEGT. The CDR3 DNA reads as TGTGCCAGCAGTAGGACAGGTAGTAACACTGAAGCTTTCTTT. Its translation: CASSRTGSNTEAFF.

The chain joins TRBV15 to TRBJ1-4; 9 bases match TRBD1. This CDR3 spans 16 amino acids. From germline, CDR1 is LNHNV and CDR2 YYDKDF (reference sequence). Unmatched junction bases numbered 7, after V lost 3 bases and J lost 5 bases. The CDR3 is CATSRGVGQGNEKLFF. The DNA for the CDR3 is TGTGCCACCAGCAGGGGCGTAGGACAGGGGAATGAAAAACTGTTTTTT.

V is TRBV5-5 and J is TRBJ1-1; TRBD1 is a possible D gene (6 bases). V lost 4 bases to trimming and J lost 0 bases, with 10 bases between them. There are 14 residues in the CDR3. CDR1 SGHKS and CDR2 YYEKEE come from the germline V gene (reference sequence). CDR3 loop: CASSMTGMNTEAFF. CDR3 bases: TGTGCCAGCAGCATGACAGGCATGAACACTGAAGCTTTCTTT.

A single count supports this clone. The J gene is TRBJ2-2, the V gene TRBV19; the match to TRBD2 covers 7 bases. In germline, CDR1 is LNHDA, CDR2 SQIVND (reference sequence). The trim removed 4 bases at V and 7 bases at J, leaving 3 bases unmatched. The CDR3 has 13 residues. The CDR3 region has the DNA TGTGCCAGTAGTAGGAGGACTAGCGGGGAGCTGTTTTTT. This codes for CASSRRTSGELFF.

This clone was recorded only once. Here the CDR3 DNA reads TGCAGTGCTGAGGATAGTGAGACCCAGTACTTC. Translated, it gives CSAEDSETQYF. The chain has TRBV20-1 and TRBJ2-5, with D uncertain. Trimming stripped 5 bases from V and 5 bases from J, with 9 bases between. Germline V CDR1 and CDR2: DFQATT, SNEGSKA (reference sequence). The length of the CDR3 is 11 residues.

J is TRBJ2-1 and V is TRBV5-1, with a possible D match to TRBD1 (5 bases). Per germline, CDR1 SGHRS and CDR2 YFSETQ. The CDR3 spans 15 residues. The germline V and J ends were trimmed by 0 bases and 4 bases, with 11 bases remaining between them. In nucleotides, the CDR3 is TGCGCCAGCAGCTTGGACTGGACACAATACAATGAGCAGTTCTTC. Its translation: CASSLDWTQYNEQFF.

The CDR3 is CASGDGLAGTYEQYF. DNA of the CDR3: TGTGCCAGCGGAGACGGACTAGCGGGAACCTACGAGCAGTACTTC. The chain links TRBV6-5 to TRBJ2-7; TRBD2 matches 12 bases. Germline values: CDR1 MNHEY, CDR2 SVGAGI. The trim removed 8 bases at V and 2 bases at J, leaving 7 bases unmatched. The CDR3 is 15 amino acids.

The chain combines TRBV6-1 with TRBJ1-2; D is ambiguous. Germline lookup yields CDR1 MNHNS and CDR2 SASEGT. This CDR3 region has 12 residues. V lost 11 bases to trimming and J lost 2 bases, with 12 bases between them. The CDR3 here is CASRGGNYGYTF. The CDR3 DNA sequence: TGTGCCTCAAGAGGAGGAAACTATGGCTACACCTTC.

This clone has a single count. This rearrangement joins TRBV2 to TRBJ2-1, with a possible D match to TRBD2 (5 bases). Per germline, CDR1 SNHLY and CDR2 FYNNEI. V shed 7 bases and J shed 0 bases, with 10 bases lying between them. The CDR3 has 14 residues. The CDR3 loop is CASTEGSSYNEQFF. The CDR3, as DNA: TGTGCCAGCACGGAAGGGAGCTCCTACAATGAGCAGTTCTTC.

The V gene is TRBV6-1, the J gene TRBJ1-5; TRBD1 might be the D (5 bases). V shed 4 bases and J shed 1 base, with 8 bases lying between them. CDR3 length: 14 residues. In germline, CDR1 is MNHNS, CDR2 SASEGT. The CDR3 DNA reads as TGTGCCAGCAGTGCGGGGGTAAGCAATCAGCCCCAGCATTTT. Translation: CASSAGVSNQPQHF.